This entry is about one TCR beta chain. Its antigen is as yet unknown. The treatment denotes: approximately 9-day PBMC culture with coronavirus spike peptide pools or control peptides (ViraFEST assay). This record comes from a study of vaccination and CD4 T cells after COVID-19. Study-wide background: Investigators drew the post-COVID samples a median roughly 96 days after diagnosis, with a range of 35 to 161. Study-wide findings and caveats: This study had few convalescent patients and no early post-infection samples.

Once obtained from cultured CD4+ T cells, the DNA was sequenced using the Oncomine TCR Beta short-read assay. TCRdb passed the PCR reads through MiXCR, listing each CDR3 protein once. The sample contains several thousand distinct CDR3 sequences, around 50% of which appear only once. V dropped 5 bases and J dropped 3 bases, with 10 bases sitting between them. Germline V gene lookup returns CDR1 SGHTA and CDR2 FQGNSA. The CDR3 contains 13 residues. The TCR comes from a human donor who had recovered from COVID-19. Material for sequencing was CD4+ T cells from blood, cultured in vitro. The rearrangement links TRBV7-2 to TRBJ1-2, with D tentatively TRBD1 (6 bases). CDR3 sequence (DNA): TGTGCCAGCAGCAGTGACAGGCACTATGGCTACACCTTC. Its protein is CASSSDRHYGYTF. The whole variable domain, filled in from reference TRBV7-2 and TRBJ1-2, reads GAGVSQSPSNKVTEKGKDVELRCDPISGHTALYWYRQSLGQGLEFLIYFQGNSAPDKSGLPSDRFSAERTGGSVSTLTIQRTQQEDSAVYLCASSSDRHYGYTFGSGTRLTVV.